This TCR beta chain was identified in a study of shared clonotypes between healthy human individuals. Naive CD8 cells, CD45RO-negative and positively selected for CCR7, excluded terminally differentiated effector memory CD45RA+ cells. Study results and caveats: Generally, estimated richness proved larger in naive subsets than it did in memory subsets.

With regard to this clone: The antigen is unknown.

V was clipped by 1 base and J by 0 bases, with 10 bases between them. Germline lookup yields CDR1 MNHEY and CDR2 SVGAGI. CDR3 length: 16 amino acids. Data came from immunoSEQ multiplex PCR; TCRdb stores just in-frame clones and leaves some out. The sample lists millions of clones, under 95% occurring once. This chain joins TRBV6-5 and TRBJ2-1, with D uncertain. The clonotype comes from a man aged 18 to 35 in good health. Some clones in this sample may be carry-over from other donors' samples. The specimen was naive CD8+ T cells from PBMCs. This CDR3 reads CASSYYASSSYNEQFF. The CDR3 DNA sequence: TGTGCCAGCAGTTACTACGCCTCAAGCTCCTACAATGAGCAGTTCTTC.